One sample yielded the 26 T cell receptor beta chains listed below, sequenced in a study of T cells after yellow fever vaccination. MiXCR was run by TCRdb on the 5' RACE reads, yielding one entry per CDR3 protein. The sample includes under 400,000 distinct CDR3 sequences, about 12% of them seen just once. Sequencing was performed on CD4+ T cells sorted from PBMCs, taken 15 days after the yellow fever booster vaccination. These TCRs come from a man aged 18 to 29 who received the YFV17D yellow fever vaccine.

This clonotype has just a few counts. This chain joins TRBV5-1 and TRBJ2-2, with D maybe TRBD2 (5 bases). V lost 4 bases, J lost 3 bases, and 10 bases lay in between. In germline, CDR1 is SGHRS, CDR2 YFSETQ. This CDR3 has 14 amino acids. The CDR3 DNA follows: TGCGCCAGCAGCATTGGTAGCGACACCGGGGAGCTGTTTTTT. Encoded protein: CASSIGSDTGELFF.

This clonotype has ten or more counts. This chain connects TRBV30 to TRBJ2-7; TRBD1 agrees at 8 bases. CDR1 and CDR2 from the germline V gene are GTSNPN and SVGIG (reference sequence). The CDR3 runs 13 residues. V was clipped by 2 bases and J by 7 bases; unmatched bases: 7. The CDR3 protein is CAWSPQGAREQYF. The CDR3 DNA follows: TGTGCCTGGAGTCCTCAGGGGGCGAGGGAGCAGTACTTC.

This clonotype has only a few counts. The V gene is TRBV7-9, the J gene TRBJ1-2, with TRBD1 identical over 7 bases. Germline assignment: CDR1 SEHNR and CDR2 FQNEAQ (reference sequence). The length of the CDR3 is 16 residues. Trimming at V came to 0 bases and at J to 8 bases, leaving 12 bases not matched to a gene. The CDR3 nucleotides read TGTGCCAGCAGCTTAGCGTTCGACAGGGAGGTTGAGGGCTACACCTTC. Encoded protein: CASSLAFDREVEGYTF. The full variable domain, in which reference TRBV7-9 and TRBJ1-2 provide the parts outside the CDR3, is DTGVSQNPRHKITKRGQNVTFRCDPISEHNRLYWYRQTLGQGPEFLTYFQNEAQLEKSRLLSDRFSAERPKGSFSTLEIQRTEQGDSAMYLCASSLAFDREVEGYTFGSGTRLTVV.

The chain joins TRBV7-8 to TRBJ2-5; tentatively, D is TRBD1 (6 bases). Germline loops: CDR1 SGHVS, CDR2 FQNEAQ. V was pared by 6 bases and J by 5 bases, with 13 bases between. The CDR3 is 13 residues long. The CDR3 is CASRKGVLETQYF. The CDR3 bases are TGTGCCAGCAGAAAGGGGGTTCTGGAGACCCAGTACTTC.

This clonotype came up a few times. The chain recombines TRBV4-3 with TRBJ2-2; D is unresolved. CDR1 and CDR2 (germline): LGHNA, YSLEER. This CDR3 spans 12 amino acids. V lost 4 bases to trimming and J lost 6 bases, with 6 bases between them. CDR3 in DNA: TGCGCCAGCAGCCTCCCCCCCGGGGAGCTGTTTTTT. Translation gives CASSLPPGELFF.

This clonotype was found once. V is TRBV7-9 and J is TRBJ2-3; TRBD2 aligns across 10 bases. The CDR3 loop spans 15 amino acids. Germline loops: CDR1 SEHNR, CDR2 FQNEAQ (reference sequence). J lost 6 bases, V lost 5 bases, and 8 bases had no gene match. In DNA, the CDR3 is TGTGCCAGCAGCCCTAGCGGGGGAAGGATGGATACGCAGTATTTT. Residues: CASSPSGGRMDTQYF.

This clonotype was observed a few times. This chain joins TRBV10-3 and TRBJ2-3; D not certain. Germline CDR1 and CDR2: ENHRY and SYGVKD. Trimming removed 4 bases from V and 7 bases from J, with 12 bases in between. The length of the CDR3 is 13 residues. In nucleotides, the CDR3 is TGTGCCATCAGTGCGGGCCCCGGTAATACGCAGTATTTT. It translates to CAISAGPGNTQYF.

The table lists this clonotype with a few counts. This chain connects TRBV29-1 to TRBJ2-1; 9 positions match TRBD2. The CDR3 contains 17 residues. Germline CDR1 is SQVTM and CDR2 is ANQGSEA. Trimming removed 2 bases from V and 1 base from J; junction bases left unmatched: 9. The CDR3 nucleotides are TGCAGCGTTGAAAACCCTACTAGCGGGCTTTCCTACAATGAGCAGTTCTTC. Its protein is CSVENPTSGLSYNEQFF.

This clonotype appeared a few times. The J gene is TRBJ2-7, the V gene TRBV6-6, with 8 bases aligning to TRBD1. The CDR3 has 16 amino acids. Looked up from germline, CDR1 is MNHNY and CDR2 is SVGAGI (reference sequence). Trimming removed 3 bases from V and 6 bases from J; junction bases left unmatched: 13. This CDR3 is CASSYRAGTGNTEQYF. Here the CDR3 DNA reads TGTGCCAGCAGTTATCGAGCCGGGACAGGTAATACCGAGCAGTACTTC.

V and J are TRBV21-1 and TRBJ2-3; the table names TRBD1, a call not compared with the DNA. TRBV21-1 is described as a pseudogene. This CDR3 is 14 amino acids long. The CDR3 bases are TGTGCCAACCCGCAGGGGCAAGGCACAGATACGCAGTATTTT. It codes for CANPQGQGTDTQYF.

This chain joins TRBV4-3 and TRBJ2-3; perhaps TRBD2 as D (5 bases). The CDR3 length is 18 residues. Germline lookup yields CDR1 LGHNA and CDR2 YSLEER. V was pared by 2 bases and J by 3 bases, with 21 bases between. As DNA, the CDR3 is TGCGCCAGCAGCCAAAGCCCCTCGGTGCTAGCAGCAACAGATACGCAGTATTTT. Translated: CASSQSPSVLAATDTQYF.

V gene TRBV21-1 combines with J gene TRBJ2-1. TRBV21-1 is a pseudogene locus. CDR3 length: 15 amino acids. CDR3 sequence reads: CASINSGQHCNEQFF. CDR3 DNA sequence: TGTGCCAGCATCAACTCCGGCCAGCACTGCAATGAGCAGTTCTTC.

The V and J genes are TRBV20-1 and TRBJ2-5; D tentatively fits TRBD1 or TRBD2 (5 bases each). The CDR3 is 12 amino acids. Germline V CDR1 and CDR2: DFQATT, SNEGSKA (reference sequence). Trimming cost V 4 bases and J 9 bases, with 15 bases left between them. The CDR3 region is CSAIGTPEAQYF. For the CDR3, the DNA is TGCAGTGCTATCGGGACCCCGGAGGCCCAGTACTTC.

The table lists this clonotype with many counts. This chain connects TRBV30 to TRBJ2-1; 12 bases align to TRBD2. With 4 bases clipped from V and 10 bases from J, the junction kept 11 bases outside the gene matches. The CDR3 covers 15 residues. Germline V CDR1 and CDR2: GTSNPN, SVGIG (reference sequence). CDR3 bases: TGTGCCTGGACTAGCGGGGGGGCCGTATGGAGCGAGCAGTTCTTC. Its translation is CAWTSGGAVWSEQFF.

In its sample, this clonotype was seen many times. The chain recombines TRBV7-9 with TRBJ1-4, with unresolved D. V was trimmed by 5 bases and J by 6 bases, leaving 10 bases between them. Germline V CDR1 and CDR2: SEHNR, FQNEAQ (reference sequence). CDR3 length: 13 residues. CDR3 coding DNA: TGTGCCAGCAGCCCCAAAAGTGATGAAAAACTGTTTTTT. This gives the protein CASSPKSDEKLFF.

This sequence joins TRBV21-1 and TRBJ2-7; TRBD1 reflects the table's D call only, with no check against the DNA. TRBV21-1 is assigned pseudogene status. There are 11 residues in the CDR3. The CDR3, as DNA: TGTGCCGGCGAGGGGGGGGACGAGCAGTACGTC. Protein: CAGEGGDEQYV.

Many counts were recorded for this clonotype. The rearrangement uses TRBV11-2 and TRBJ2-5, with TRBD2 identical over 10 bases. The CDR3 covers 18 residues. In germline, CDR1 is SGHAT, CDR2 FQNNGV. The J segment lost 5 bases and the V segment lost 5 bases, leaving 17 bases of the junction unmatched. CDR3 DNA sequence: TGTGCCAGCAGCCCCCCGGTCGGATTAGCGGGGGGCTGGGAGACCCAGTACTTC. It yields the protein CASSPPVGLAGGWETQYF.

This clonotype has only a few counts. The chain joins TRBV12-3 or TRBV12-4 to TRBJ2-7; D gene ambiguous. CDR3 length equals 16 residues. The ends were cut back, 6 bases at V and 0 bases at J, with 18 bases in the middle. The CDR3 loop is CASSRILGLLSYEQYF. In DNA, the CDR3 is TGTGCCAGCAGCCGAATCTTAGGGCTCCTCTCCTACGAGCAGTACTTC.

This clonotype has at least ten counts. CDR3 sequence (DNA): TGTGCCAGCAGTCCCCTCGGCGCGAACTACGAGCAGTACGTC. This encodes CASSPLGANYEQYV. This sequence joins TRBV28 and TRBJ2-7; D remains unclear. The CDR3 has 14 residues. Germline lookup yields CDR1 MDHEN and CDR2 SYDVKM. Trimming left V 5 bases short and J 3 bases short, with 14 bases between.

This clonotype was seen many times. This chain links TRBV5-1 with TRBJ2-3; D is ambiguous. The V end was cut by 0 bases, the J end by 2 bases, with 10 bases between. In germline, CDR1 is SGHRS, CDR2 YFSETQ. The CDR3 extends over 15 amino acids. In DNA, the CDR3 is TGCGCCAGCAGCTTGGAATCCAGGCCCACAGATACGCAGTATTTT. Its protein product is CASSLESRPTDTQYF.

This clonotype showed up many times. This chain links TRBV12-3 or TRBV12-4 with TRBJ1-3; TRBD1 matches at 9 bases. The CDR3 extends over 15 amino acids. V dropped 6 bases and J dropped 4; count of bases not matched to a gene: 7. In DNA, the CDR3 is TGTGCCAGCAGCCGGGACAGGGTATACGGAAACACCATATATTTT. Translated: CASSRDRVYGNTIYF.

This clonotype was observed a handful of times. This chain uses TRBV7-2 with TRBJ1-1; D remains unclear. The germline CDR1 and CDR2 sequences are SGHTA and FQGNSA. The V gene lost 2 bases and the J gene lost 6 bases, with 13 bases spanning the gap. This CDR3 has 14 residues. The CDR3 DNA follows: TGTGCCAGCAGCTTATTCGGAGTAGACGCTGAAGCTTTCTTT. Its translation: CASSLFGVDAEAFF.

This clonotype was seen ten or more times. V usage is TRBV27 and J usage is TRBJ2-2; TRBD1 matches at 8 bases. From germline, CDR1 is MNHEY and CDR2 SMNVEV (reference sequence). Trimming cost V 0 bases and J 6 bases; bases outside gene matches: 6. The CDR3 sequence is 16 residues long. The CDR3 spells CASSLSRQGYAGELFF. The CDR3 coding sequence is TGTGCCAGCAGTTTATCGAGACAGGGGTACGCCGGGGAGCTGTTTTTT.

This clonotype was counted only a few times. This CDR3 reads CASSGDRGNTGELFF. DNA of the CDR3: TGTGCCAGCAGTGGGGACAGGGGAAACACCGGGGAGCTGTTTTTT. The chain recombines TRBV12-3 or TRBV12-4 with TRBJ2-2; 10 nucleotides agree with TRBD1. This CDR3 comprises 15 residues. After removal of 5 bases from V and 2 bases from J, the junction contained 2 bases not matched to a gene.

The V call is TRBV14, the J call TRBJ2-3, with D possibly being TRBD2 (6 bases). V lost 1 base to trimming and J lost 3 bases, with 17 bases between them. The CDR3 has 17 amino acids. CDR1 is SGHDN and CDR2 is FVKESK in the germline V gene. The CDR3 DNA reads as TGTGCCAGCAGCCAAGGAAAGATGGCGGGGCGGACAGATACGCAGTATTTT. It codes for CASSQGKMAGRTDTQYF.

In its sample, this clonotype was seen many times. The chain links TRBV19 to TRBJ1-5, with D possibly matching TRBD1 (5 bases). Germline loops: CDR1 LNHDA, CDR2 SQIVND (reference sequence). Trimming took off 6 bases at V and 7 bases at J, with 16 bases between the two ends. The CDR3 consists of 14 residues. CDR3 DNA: TGTGCCAGTAGCCTACCTCAGGGTCAGCAGCCCCAGCATTTT. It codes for CASSLPQGQQPQHF.